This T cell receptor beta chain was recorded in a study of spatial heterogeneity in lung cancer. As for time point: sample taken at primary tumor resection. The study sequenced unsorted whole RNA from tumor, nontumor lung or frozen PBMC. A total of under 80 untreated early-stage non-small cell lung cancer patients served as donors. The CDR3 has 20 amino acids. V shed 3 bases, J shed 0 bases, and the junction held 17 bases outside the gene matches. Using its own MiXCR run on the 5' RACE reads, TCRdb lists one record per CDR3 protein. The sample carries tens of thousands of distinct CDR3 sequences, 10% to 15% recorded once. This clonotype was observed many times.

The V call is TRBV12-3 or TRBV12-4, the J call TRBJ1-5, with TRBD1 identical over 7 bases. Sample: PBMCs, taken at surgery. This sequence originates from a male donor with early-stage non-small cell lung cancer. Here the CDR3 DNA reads TGTGCCAGCAGTTTGATCCCGAGGTTTGGACAGGTCTCTAGCAATCAGCCCCAGCATTTT. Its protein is CASSLIPRFGQVSSNQPQHF.